These 13 T cell receptor beta chains originate from one sample sequenced in a study of control samples from healthy donors and cancer patients. Method: immunoSEQ multiplex PCR; TCRdb's copy keeps in-frame clones and lacks some. The sample lists more than 85,000 clones; roughly nine tenths were seen once. Sample: blood. The receptors derive from a young woman in good health.

The J gene is TRBJ1-5, the V gene TRBV21-1. TRBV21-1 is classified as a pseudogene. The CDR3 is 17 residues long. The CDR3 sequence is CASSKGKGRGINQPQHF. CDR3 coding DNA: TGTGCCAGCAGCAAAGGGAAAGGGAGGGGAATCAATCAGCCCCAGCATTTT.

The chain uses TRBV5-6 and TRBJ1-4; D might be TRBD1 (5 bases). Per the germline V gene, CDR1 is SGHDT and CDR2 is YYEEEE. The V end was cut by 4 bases, the J end by 5 bases, with 18 bases between. The CDR3 is 16 residues long. The CDR3 region is CASSTPIRDGNEKLFF. As DNA, the CDR3 is TGTGCCAGCAGCACGCCTATCCGGGACGGCAATGAAAAACTGTTTTTT.

The V call is TRBV6-5, the J call TRBJ1-5; D remains unclear. Germline assignment: CDR1 MNHEY and CDR2 SVGAGI. The V end was cut by 10 bases, the J end by 2 bases, with 12 bases between. This CDR3 comprises 13 residues. DNA of the CDR3: TGTGCCACCGCCGAGGTGGGCAATCAGCCCCAGCATTTT. It specifies CATAEVGNQPQHF.

The chain combines TRBV18 with TRBJ1-1, with TRBD1 identical over 9 bases. The V and J ends lost 3 bases and 3 bases, in that order; junction bases with no gene match: 8. Germline V gene sequence: CDR1 KGHSH, CDR2 LQKENI. The CDR3 sequence is 16 residues long. CDR3 DNA sequence: TGTGCCAGCTCACCGAGACAGGGGGGGTCAGACACTGAAGCTTTCTTT. Translated: CASSPRQGGSDTEAFF.

This clone was observed once. The rearrangement joins TRBV5-8 to TRBJ2-1, with 8 bases fitting TRBD1. CDR3 length: 14 amino acids. Germline loops: CDR1 SGHTS, CDR2 YDEGEE. V was clipped by 0 bases and J by 4 bases; unmatched bases: 0. The CDR3 region is CASSLGTGYNEQFF. DNA of the CDR3: TGTGCCAGCAGCTTGGGGACAGGGTACAATGAGCAGTTCTTC.

The CDR3 spells CASWGTGDEKLFF. In DNA form, the CDR3 reads TGCGCCAGCTGGGGGACAGGGGATGAAAAACTGTTTTTT. V usage is TRBV4-1 and J usage is TRBJ1-4, with 10 bases identical to TRBD1. Germline trimming cut 8 bases from V and 6 bases from J; bases unmatched to any gene: 3. Germline loops: CDR1 MGHRA, CDR2 YSYEKL. This CDR3 is 13 amino acids long.

V usage is TRBV30 and J usage is TRBJ1-1; D possibly corresponds to TRBD1 (6 bases). CDR1 and CDR2 from the germline V gene are GTSNPN and SVGIG (reference sequence). The CDR3 has 13 residues. Between the trimmed V and J ends, which lost 0 bases and 3 bases, there was a span of 8 bases. CDR3 region: CAWSVGQYTEAFF. DNA for the CDR3: TGTGCCTGGAGTGTAGGACAGTACACTGAAGCTTTCTTT. The entire variable domain, with the rest obtained from reference TRBV30 and TRBJ1-1, is as follows: SQTIHQWPATLVQPVGSPLSLECTVEGTSNPNLYWYRQAAGRGLQLLFYSVGIGQISSEVPQNLSASRPQDRQFILSSKKLLLSDSGFYLCAWSVGQYTEAFFGQGTRLTVV.

The rearrangement links TRBV5-4 to TRBJ1-1; possibly TRBD1 for D (6 bases). The CDR3 length is 11 residues. Germline CDR1 is SGHNT and CDR2 is YYREEE (reference sequence). Trimming cost V 8 bases and J 5 bases, with 10 bases left between them. In DNA, the CDR3 is TGTGCCAGTAAGCAGGGGACTGAAGCTTTCTTT. This translates into CASKQGTEAFF.

V usage is TRBV7-9 and J usage is TRBJ1-1; D gene ambiguous. Germline V gene data show CDR1 as SEHNR and CDR2 as FQNEAQ (reference sequence). CDR3 size: 17 residues. Trimming removed 4 bases at V and 1 base at J, with 19 bases between. In DNA, the CDR3 is TGTGCCAGCAGCTCGTCGCGGGCCGACCTAAAGAACACTGAAGCTTTCTTT. Residues: CASSSSRADLKNTEAFF.

The chain is built from TRBV3-1 (or the pseudogene TRBV3-2) and TRBJ1-4; D is uncertain. The V and J ends lost 1 base and 3 bases respectively, with 9 bases between them. Germline V gene lookup returns CDR1 LGHDT and CDR2 YNNKEL (reference sequence). The length of the CDR3 is 15 residues. CDR3 residues: CASSQGRMANEKLFF. Here the CDR3 DNA reads TGTGCCAGCAGCCAAGGACGGATGGCTAATGAAAAACTGTTTTTT.

This sequence joins TRBV6-5 and TRBJ2-7; the D gene could be TRBD1 or TRBD2 (6 bases each). CDR1 MNHEY and CDR2 SVGAGI come from the germline V gene. V lost 6 bases and J lost 3, with 15 bases in between. The CDR3 spans 14 residues. As DNA, the CDR3 is TGTGCCAGCAGCTGGGCAGGGGAGGACTACGAGCAGTACTTC. It translates to CASSWAGEDYEQYF.

The rearrangement joins TRBV2 to TRBJ1-4; D perhaps matches TRBD1 (6 bases). The CDR3 sequence is 14 residues long. Trimming pared 6 bases from V and 3 bases from J, leaving 11 bases between. Germline V gene sequence: CDR1 SNHLY, CDR2 FYNNEI. The CDR3 here is CASSWDNANEKLFF. As DNA, the CDR3 is TGTGCCAGCAGCTGGGACAACGCTAATGAAAAACTGTTTTTT.

The chain is built from TRBV12-3 or TRBV12-4 and TRBJ1-1; TRBD1 matches at 9 bases. V was clipped by 6 bases and J by 4 bases; unmatched bases: 3. This CDR3 contains 13 residues. As DNA, the CDR3 is TGTGCCAGCAGGGGACAGGGACTCACTGAAGCTTTCTTT. Its translation: CASRGQGLTEAFF.